Listed below are T cell receptor beta chains from one sample, sequenced in a study of shared clonotypes between healthy human individuals. Data came from immunoSEQ multiplex PCR; TCRdb stores just in-frame clones and leaves some out. This repertoire shows some 2 million clones, 85% to 95% found once; its top ten account for 0.13%. Sequencing was carried out using naive CD4+ T cells sorted from blood. The origin of the receptors is a man between 18 and 35 years old in good health. The CDR3 runs from the conserved cysteine through the conserved F or W. A D gene is named only where the DNA matches it firmly. Only part of the rows carry a size: once, few, many, or a class if the clone is expanded.

abundance | j_gene | v_gene | d_gene | len | CDR3nt | CDR3aa
NA | TRBJ1-5 | TRBV30 | NA | 16 | TGTGCCTGGAGCCCAGCAGACGGGAAGAACAATCAGCCCCAGCATTTT | CAWSPADGKNNQPQHF
NA | TRBJ2-6 | TRBV5-1 | NA | 18 | TGCGCCAGCAGCTCCCAAGCTACAGGGTTTCGGGGGGCCAACGTCCTGACTTTC | CASSSQATGFRGANVLTF
NA | TRBJ1-6 | TRBV2 | NA | 13 | TGTGCATGGGGGGCGGAGTGGAATTCACCCCTCCACTTT | CAWGAEWNSPLHF
NA | TRBJ1-5 | TRBV30 | NA | 15 | TGTGCCTGGAGTGTCGCCCCCGATGGCAATCAGCCCCAGCATTTT | CAWSVAPDGNQPQHF
NA | TRBJ2-2 | TRBV7-2 | NA | 16 | TGTGCCAGCAGCTTAGCGGGAAGACCGAACACCGGGGAGCTGTTTTTT | CASSLAGRPNTGELFF
NA | TRBJ1-5 | TRBV6-1 | NA | 13 | TGTGCCAGCAGTACTGGACGGGATCAGCCCCAGCATTTT | CASSTGRDQPQHF
NA | TRBJ2-5 | TRBV11-3 | TRBD1 | 16 | TGTGCCAGCAGCGGGCGACAGGGATTAAGCAATGAGACCCAGTACTTC | CASSGRQGLSNETQYF
NA | TRBJ2-5 | TRBV5-1 | TRBD2 | 15 | TGCGCCAGCAGCTTGGGTAGCGGGGGAGACGAGACCCAGTACTTC | CASSLGSGGDETQYF
NA | TRBJ2-7 | TRBV6-6 | NA | 13 | TGTGCCAGCGGGCCGCTGGGGCCCTACGAGCAGTACTTC | CASGPLGPYEQYF
NA | TRBJ1-6 | TRBV4-1 | TRBD1 | 14 | TGCGCCAGCAGCCTGGGACAGGGTAATTCACCCCTCCACTTT | CASSLGQGNSPLHF
NA | TRBJ2-3 | TRBV5-1 | NA | 15 | TGCGCCAGCAGCTCGGACAGAGATAGCACAGATACGCAGTATTTT | CASSSDRDSTDTQYF
NA | TRBJ1-5 | TRBV19 | NA | 13 | TGTGCCAGTAGTTTCACGGGCAATCAGCCCCAGCATTTT | CASSFTGNQPQHF
NA | TRBJ2-1 | TRBV7-9 | NA | 16 | TGTGCCAGCAGCTCCTCTCGGCTAGTCTACTACAATGAGCAGTTCTTC | CASSSSRLVYYNEQFF
NA | TRBJ2-5 | TRBV15 | NA | 15 | TGTGCCACCAGCAGAGCGGGCAGGGCCCAAGAGACCCAGTACTTC | CATSRAGRAQETQYF
NA | TRBJ1-4 | TRBV5-1 | NA | 15 | TGCGCCAGCAGCTTGGGCGGGGAAACTAATGAAAAACTGTTTTTT | CASSLGGETNEKLFF
NA | TRBJ2-3 | TRBV6-4 | NA | 13 | TGTGCCAGCAGTGAGAGGTCCCAAGATACGCAGTATTTT | CASSERSQDTQYF
NA | TRBJ2-7 | TRBV30 | TRBD1 | 14 | TGTGCCCTGACCCCCGGGACAGTAAGCTACGAGCAGTACTTC | CALTPGTVSYEQYF
NA | TRBJ2-4 | TRBV7-9 | NA | 14 | TGTGCCAGCAGCTTAGGAGCGGAGTTGTACATTCAGTACTTC | CASSLGAELYIQYF
NA | TRBJ2-7 | TRBV6-1 | TRBD1 | 14 | TGTGCCAGCAGAAAGGGACAGGGCACCTACGAGCAGTACTTC | CASRKGQGTYEQYF
few | TRBJ2-1 | TRBV28 | NA | 12 | TGTGCCAGCAGTCTCGAATACAATGAGCAGTTCTTC | CASSLEYNEQFF
NA | TRBJ1-4 | TRBV5-1 | TRBD1 | 16 | TGCGCCAGCAGCTTGGGACAGGGAGGAGGTATTGAAAAACTGTTTTTT | CASSLGQGGGIEKLFF
NA | TRBJ1-5 | TRBV10-1 | NA | 13 | TGCGCCAGCAGCCAGGGAAGGGATCAGCCCCAGCATTTT | CASSQGRDQPQHF
NA | TRBJ1-1 | TRBV28 | NA | 15 | TGTGCCAGCCTAGCCCCCAGGCCCCTTGGCACTGAAGCTTTCTTT | CASLAPRPLGTEAFF
NA | TRBJ2-3 | TRBV28 | TRBD2 | 15 | TGTGCCAGCAGTTTGGGGGGGACTAGCGGAGATACGCAGTATTTT | CASSLGGTSGDTQYF